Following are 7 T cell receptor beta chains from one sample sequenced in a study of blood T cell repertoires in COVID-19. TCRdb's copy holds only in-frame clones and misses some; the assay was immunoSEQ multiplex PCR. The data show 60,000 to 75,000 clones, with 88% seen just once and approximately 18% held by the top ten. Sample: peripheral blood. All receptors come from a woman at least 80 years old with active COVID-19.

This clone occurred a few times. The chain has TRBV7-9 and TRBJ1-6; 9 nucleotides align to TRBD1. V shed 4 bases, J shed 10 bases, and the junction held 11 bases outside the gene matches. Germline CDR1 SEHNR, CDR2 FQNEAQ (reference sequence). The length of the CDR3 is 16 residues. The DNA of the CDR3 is TGTGCCAGCAGCTCCTCCGACAGGGGGACGGGATCACCCCTCCACTTT. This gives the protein CASSSSDRGTGSPLHF. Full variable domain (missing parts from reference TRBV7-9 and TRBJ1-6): DTGVSQNPRHKITKRGQNVTFRCDPISEHNRLYWYRQTLGQGPEFLTYFQNEAQLEKSRLLSDRFSAERPKGSFSTLEIQRTEQGDSAMYLCASSSSDRGTGSPLHFGNGTRLTVT.

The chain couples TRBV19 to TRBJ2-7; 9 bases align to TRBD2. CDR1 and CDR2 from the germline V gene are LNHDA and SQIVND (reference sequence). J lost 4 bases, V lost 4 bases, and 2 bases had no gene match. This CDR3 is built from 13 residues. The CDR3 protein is CASSTGLAYEQYF. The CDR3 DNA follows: TGTGCCAGTAGTACGGGACTAGCATACGAGCAGTACTTC.

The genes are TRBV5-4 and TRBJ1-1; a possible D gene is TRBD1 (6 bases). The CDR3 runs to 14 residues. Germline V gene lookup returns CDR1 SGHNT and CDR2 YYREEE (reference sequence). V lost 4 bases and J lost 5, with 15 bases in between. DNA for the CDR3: TGTGCCAGCAGCCCCCGGACAGTGGGGACTGAAGCTTTCTTT. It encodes CASSPRTVGTEAFF. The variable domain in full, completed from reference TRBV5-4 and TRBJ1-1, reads ETGVTQSPTHLIKTRGQQVTLRCSSQSGHNTVSWYQQALGQGPQFIFQYYREEENGRGNFPPRFSGLQFPNYSSELNVNALELDDSALYLCASSPRTVGTEAFFGQGTRLTVV.

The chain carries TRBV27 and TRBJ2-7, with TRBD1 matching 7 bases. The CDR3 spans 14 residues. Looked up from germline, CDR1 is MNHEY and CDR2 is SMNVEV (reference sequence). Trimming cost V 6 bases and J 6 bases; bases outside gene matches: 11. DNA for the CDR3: TGTGCCAGCAGCCACAGGGGAGTAGGCCGCGAGCAGTACTTC. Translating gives CASSHRGVGREQYF.

The CDR3 reads CATSRGGFGQPQHF. As DNA, the CDR3 is TGTGCCACCAGCAGGGGAGGGTTCGGTCAGCCCCAGCATTTT. The rearrangement links TRBV15 to TRBJ1-5, with D unclear. V was trimmed by 3 bases and J by 6 bases, leaving 12 bases between them. The CDR3 spans 14 residues. Germline lookup yields CDR1 LNHNV and CDR2 YYDKDF (reference sequence).

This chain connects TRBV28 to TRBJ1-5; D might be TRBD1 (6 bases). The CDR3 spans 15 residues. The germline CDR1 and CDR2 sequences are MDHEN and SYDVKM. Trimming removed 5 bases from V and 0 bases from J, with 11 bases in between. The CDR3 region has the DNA TGTGCCAGCAGTCCCGGGACACCTAGCAATCAGCCCCAGCATTTT. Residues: CASSPGTPSNQPQHF.

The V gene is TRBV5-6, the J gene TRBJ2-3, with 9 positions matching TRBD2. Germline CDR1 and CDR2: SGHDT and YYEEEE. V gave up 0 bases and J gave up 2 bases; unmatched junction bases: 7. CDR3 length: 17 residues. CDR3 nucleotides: TGTGCCAGCAGCTTGGATCTAGCGGGGCGGTTCACAGATACGCAGTATTTT. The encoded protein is CASSLDLAGRFTDTQYF.